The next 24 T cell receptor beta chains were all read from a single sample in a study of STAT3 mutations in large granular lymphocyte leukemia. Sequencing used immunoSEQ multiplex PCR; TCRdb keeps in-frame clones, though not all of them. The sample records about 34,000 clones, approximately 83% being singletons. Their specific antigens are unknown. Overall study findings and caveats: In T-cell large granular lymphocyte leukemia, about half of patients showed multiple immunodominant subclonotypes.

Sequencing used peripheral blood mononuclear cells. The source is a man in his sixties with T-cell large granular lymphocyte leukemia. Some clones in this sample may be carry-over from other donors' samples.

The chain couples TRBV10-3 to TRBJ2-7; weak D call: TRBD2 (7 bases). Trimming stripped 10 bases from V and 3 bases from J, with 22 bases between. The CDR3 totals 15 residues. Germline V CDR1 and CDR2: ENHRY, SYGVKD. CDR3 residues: CATSPGQRGGYEQYF. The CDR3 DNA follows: TGTGCCACATCCCCCGGACAGCGCGGGGGCTACGAGCAGTACTTC.

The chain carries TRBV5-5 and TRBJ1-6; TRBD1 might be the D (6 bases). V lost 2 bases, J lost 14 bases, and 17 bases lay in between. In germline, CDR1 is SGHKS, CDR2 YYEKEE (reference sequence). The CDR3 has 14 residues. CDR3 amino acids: CASSLIGGEGALHF. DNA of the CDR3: TGTGCCAGCAGCTTAATCGGGGGAGAGGGGGCCCTCCACTTT.

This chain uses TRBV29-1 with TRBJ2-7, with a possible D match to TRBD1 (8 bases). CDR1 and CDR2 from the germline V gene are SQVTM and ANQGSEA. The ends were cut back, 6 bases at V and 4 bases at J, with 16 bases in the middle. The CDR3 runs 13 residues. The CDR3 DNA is TGCAGCGTCTCACACAGGGGGGGATACGAGCAGTACTTC. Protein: CSVSHRGGYEQYF.

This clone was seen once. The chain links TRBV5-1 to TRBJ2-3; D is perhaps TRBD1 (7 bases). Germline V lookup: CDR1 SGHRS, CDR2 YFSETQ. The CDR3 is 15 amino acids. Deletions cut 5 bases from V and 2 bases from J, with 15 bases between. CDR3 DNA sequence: TGCGCCAGCAGTGGAGGGGGCCACCTCACAGATACGCAGTATTTT. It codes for CASSGGGHLTDTQYF.

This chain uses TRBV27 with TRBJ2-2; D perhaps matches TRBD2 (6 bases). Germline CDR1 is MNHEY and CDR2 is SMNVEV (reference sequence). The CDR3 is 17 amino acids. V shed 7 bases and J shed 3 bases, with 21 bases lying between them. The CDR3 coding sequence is TGTGCCAGCATCAGCCACGGGGGAGCGGAATACACCGGGGAGCTGTTTTTT. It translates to CASISHGGAEYTGELFF.

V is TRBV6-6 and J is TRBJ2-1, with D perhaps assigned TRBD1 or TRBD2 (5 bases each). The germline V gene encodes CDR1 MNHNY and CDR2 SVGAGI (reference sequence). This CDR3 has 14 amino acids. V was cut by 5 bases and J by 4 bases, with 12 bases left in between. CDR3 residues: CASSRDHQYNEQFF. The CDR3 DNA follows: TGTGCCAGCAGTCGGGACCACCAGTACAATGAGCAGTTCTTC.

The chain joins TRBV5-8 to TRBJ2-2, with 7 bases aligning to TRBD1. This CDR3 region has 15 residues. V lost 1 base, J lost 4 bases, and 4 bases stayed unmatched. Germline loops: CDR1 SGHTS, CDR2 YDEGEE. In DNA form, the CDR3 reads TGTGCCAGCAGCTTGCAGGGGGAGAGCACCGGGGAGCTGTTTTTT. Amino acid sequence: CASSLQGESTGELFF.

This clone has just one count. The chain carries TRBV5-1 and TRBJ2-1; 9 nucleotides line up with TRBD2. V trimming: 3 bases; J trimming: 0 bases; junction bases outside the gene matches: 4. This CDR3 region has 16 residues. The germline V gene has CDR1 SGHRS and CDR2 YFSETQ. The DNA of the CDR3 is TGCGCCAGCAGCTCGCGGGGGGGGTTCTCCTACAATGAGCAGTTCTTC. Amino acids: CASSSRGGFSYNEQFF.

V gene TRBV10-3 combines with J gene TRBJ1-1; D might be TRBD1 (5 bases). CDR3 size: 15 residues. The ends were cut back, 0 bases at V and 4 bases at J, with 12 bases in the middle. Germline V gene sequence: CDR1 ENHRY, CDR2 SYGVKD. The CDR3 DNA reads TGTGCCATCAGTGAGTCGGTGGGGCAGGCCACTGAAGCTTTCTTT. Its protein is CAISESVGQATEAFF.

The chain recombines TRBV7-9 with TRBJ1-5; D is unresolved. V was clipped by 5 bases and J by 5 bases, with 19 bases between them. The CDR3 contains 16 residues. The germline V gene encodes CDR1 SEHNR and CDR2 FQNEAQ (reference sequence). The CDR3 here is CASSPGSEGRYQPQHF. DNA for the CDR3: TGTGCCAGCAGCCCCGGGTCGGAAGGTCGGTATCAGCCCCAGCATTTT.

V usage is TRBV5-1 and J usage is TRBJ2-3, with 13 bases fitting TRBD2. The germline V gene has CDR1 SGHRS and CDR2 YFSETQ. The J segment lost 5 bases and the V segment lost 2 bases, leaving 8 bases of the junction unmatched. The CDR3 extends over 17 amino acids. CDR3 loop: CASSFYGLAGVGDTQYF. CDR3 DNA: TGCGCCAGCAGCTTCTATGGACTAGCGGGAGTTGGAGATACGCAGTATTTT.

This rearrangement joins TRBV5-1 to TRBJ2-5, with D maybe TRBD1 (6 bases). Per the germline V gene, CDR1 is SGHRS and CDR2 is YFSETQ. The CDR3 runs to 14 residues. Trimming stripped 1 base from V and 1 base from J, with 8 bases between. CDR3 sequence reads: CASSLTGIQETQYF. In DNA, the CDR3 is TGCGCCAGCAGCTTGACAGGGATCCAAGAGACCCAGTACTTC. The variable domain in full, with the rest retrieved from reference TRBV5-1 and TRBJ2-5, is KAGVTQTPRYLIKTRGQQVTLSCSPISGHRSVSWYQQTPGQGLQFLFEYFSETQRNKGNFPGRFSGRQFSNSRSEMNVSTLELGDSALYLCASSLTGIQETQYFGPGTRLLVL.

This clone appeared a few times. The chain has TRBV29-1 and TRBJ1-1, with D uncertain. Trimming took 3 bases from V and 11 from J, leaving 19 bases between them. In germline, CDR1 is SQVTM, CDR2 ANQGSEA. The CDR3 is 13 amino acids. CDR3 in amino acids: CSVEARPRSEAFF. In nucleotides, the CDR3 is TGCAGCGTTGAGGCCAGACCCCGGTCGGAGGCTTTCTTT. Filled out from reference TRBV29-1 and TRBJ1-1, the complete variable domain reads SAVISQKPSRDICQRGTSLTIQCQVDSQVTMMFWYRQQPGQSLTLIATANQGSEATYESGFVIDKFPISRPNLTFSTLTVSNMSPEDSSIYLCSVEARPRSEAFFGQGTRLTVV.

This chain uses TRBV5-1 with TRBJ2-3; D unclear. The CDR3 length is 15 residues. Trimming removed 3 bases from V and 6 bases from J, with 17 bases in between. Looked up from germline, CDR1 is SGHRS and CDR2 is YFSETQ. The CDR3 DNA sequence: TGCGCCAGCAGCTCTATTGACCCTGGCCGTGATACGCAGTATTTT. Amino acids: CASSSIDPGRDTQYF.

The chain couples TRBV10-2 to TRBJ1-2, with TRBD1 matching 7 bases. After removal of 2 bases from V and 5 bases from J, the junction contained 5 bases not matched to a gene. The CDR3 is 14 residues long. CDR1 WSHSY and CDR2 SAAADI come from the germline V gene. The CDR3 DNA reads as TGCGCCAGCAGTGAGAGCAGGGGGGGTTATGGCTACACCTTC. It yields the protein CASSESRGGYGYTF.

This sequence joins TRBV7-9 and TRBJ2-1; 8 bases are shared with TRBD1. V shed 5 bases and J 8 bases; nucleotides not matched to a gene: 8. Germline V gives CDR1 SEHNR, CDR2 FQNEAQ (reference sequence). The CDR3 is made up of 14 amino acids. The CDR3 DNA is TGTGCCAGCAGCCGCCCCTTGGACAGGGATGAGCAGTTCTTC. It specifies CASSRPLDRDEQFF.

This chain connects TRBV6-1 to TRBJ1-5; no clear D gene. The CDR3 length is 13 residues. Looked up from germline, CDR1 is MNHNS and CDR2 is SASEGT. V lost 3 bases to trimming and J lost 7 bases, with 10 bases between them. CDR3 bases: TGTGCCAGCAGTGAGAGGGTAGGGCAGCCCCAGCATTTT. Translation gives CASSERVGQPQHF.

CDR3 nucleotide sequence: TGTGCCAGCAGCCCCCTCGGGGACAGCTATCAGCCCCAGCATTTT. Translated, it gives CASSPLGDSYQPQHF. The genes are TRBV7-9 and TRBJ1-5; 7 positions match TRBD1. Germline V gene lookup returns CDR1 SEHNR and CDR2 FQNEAQ (reference sequence). This CDR3 contains 15 residues. J lost 5 bases, V lost 5 bases, and 9 bases had no gene match.

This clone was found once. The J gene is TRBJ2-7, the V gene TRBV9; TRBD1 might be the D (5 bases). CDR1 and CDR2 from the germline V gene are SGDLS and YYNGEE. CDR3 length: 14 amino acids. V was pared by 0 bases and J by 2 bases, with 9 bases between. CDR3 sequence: CASSVGGVAYEQYF. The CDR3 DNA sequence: TGTGCCAGCAGCGTAGGGGGCGTCGCCTACGAGCAGTACTTC.

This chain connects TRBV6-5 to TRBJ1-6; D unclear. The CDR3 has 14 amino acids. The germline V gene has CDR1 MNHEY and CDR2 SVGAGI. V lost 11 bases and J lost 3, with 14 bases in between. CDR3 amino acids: CAVSGPLYNSPLHF. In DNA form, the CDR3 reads TGTGCCGTGTCGGGTCCCCTCTATAATTCACCCCTCCACTTT.

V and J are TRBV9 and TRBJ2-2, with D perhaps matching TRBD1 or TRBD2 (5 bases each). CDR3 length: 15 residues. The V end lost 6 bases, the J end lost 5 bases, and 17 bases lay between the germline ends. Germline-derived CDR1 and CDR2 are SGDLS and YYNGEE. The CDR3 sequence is CASNPGPAGTGELFF. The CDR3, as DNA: TGTGCCAGCAACCCGGGACCAGCAGGGACCGGGGAGCTGTTTTTT.

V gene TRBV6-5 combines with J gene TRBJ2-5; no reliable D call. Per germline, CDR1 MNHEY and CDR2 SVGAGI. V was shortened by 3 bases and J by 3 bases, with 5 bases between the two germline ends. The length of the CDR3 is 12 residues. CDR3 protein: CASSYPEETQYF. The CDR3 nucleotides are TGTGCCAGCAGTTATCCAGAAGAGACCCAGTACTTC.

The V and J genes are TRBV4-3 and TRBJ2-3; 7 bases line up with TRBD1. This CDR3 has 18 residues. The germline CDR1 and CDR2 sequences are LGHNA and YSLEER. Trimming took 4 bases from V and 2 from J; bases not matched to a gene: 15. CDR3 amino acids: CASSRTRDSNLNTDTQYF. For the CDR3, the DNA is TGCGCCAGCAGCCGCACCCGGGACAGCAACCTCAACACAGATACGCAGTATTTT.

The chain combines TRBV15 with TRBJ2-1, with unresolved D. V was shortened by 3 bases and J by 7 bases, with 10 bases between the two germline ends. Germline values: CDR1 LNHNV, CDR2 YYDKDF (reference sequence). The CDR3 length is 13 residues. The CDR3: CATSRSQSNEQFF. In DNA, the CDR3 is TGTGCCACCAGCAGGTCCCAGTCGAATGAGCAGTTCTTC.